The 18 T cell receptor beta chains listed next were all sequenced from one sample in a study of blood T cells in healthy people across ages. Next came a second PCR, run for roughly 6 to 11 cycles, which used a sample-barcoded 5' primer along with a J-beta primer mix. MiXCR was run by TCRdb on the 5' RACE reads, yielding one entry per CDR3 protein. The table records roughly 930,000 distinct CDR3 sequences, about 48% of them present only once. Sequenced sample: blood. The source is a man between 25 and 39 years old in good health.

The chain has TRBV20-1 and TRBJ2-1, with D tentatively TRBD2 (6 bases). V was pared by 7 bases and J by 4 bases, with 20 bases between. The CDR3 consists of 15 residues. The germline CDR1 and CDR2 sequences are DFQATT and SNEGSKA (reference sequence). CDR3 sequence: CSVPRAGTLYNEQFF. In nucleotides, the CDR3 is TGCAGTGTGCCCAGGGCGGGGACCCTTTACAATGAGCAGTTCTTC.

This clonotype showed up just a few times. The rearrangement links TRBV3-1 to TRBJ1-1; D gene unclear. Per germline, CDR1 LGHDT and CDR2 YNNKEL (reference sequence). The length of the CDR3 is 13 residues. Between the trimmed V and J ends, which lost 4 bases and 5 bases, there was a span of 11 bases. CDR3 sequence: CASSLGSRTEAFF. In nucleotides, the CDR3 is TGTGCCAGCAGCCTCGGATCCCGGACTGAAGCTTTCTTT. The full variable domain, in which reference TRBV3-1 and TRBJ1-1 provide the parts outside the CDR3, is DTAVSQTPKYLVTQMGNDKSIKCEQNLGHDTMYWYKQDSKKFLKIMFSYNNKELIINETVPNRFSPKSPDKAHLNLHINSLELGDSAVYFCASSLGSRTEAFFGQGTRLTVV.

The chain has TRBV20-1 and TRBJ2-4, with 9 bases fitting TRBD1. Germline V gives CDR1 DFQATT, CDR2 SNEGSKA (reference sequence). V lost 6 bases and J lost 1; bases outside the gene matches: 13. This CDR3 spans 17 amino acids. CDR3 protein: CSAADRGLGRAKNIQYF. The DNA for the CDR3 is TGCAGTGCCGCGGACAGGGGACTCGGGAGGGCCAAAAACATTCAGTACTTC.

This clonotype has more than one count but fewer than ten. This chain joins TRBV28 and TRBJ2-7, with 10 bases aligning to TRBD1. Trimming at V came to 5 bases and at J to 1 base, leaving 11 bases not matched to a gene. There are 17 residues in the CDR3. Germline CDR1 MDHEN, CDR2 SYDVKM. The CDR3 loop reads CASSPIETGGFSYEQYF. CDR3 nucleotide sequence: TGTGCCAGCAGTCCGATCGAGACAGGGGGCTTTTCCTACGAGCAGTACTTC.

This sequence joins TRBV6-5 and TRBJ2-3; 14 nucleotides agree with TRBD2. Germline CDR1 and CDR2: MNHEY and SVGAGI. The junction had 4 bases not matched to a gene; V was cut back by 6 bases and J by 5 bases. The length of the CDR3 is 15 residues. This chain's CDR3 is CASSRLAGGQDTQYF. The CDR3 DNA is TGTGCCAGCAGCAGACTAGCGGGGGGGCAAGATACGCAGTATTTT.

This clonotype was seen more than once but under ten times. This chain connects TRBV5-1 to TRBJ2-6, with 7 bases identical to TRBD1. The germline CDR1 and CDR2 sequences are SGHRS and YFSETQ. The length of the CDR3 is 16 residues. Trimming at V came to 4 bases and at J to 0 bases, leaving 4 bases not matched to a gene. The CDR3 DNA reads as TGCGCCAGCAGCCAGGGACAGCTCTCTGGGGCCAACGTCCTGACTTTC. It encodes CASSQGQLSGANVLTF.

A few counts support this clonotype. The rearrangement uses TRBV3-1 and TRBJ1-2; D might be TRBD1 (6 bases). This CDR3 has 14 amino acids. Trimming pared 3 bases from V and 4 bases from J, leaving 12 bases between. Per the germline V gene, CDR1 is LGHDT and CDR2 is YNNKEL (reference sequence). This chain's CDR3 is CASSQPSGAYGYTF. In nucleotides, the CDR3 is TGTGCCAGCAGCCAGCCATCAGGGGCCTATGGCTACACCTTC. The full variable domain, in which reference TRBV3-1 and TRBJ1-2 provide the parts outside the CDR3, is DTAVSQTPKYLVTQMGNDKSIKCEQNLGHDTMYWYKQDSKKFLKIMFSYNNKELIINETVPNRFSPKSPDKAHLNLHINSLELGDSAVYFCASSQPSGAYGYTFGSGTRLTVV.

This clonotype was seen once. J is TRBJ2-3 and V is TRBV7-2; D might be TRBD1 (5 bases). CDR1 SGHTA and CDR2 FQGNSA come from the germline V gene. V lost 5 bases to trimming and J lost 1 base, with 16 bases between them. The CDR3 runs 16 residues. This CDR3 reads CASSPYRSGRTDTQYF. The CDR3 nucleotides read TGTGCCAGCAGCCCCTACAGATCAGGGCGCACAGATACGCAGTATTTT.

This clonotype has at least ten counts. This chain links TRBV6-1 with TRBJ2-2; maybe TRBD2 (5 bases). Germline CDR1 and CDR2: MNHNS and SASEGT. The CDR3 is made up of 13 amino acids. Between the trimmed V and J ends, which lost 0 bases and 6 bases, there was a span of 5 bases. CDR3 sequence: CASSEAEAGELFF. The DNA for the CDR3 is TGTGCCAGCAGTGAAGCGGAGGCCGGGGAGCTGTTTTTT.

A note on this clonotype: A junction end diverges from the germline sequence, so it may reflect a read error. The genes are TRBV13 and TRBJ2-1, with D unresolved. The CDR3 is made up of 17 amino acids. Germline V gene lookup returns CDR1 PRHDT and CDR2 FYEKMQ (reference sequence). As DNA, the CDR3 is TGTGCCAGCAGCCCGCCTTCCGCGGACGCGTCCTGCAATGAGCAGTTCTTC. Its protein is CASSPPSADASCNEQFF.

V is TRBV20-1 and J is TRBJ2-1, with 14 bases identical to TRBD2. CDR1 and CDR2 from the germline V gene are DFQATT and SNEGSKA (reference sequence). The V and J ends lost 4 bases and 6 bases, in that order; junction bases with no gene match: 5. The CDR3 covers 15 residues. Written as DNA, the CDR3 is TGCAGTGCTACAGATGGGACTAGCGGGAGCAATGAGCAGTTCTTC. Encoded protein: CSATDGTSGSNEQFF.

This clonotype was seen more than once but under ten times. This chain uses TRBV7-9 with TRBJ1-1; weak D call: TRBD1 (6 bases). Per the germline V gene, CDR1 is SEHNR and CDR2 is FQNEAQ (reference sequence). Trimming cost V 1 base and J 11 bases, with 11 bases left between them. The CDR3 spans 12 residues. CDR3 sequence reads: CASSLESGAAFF. The CDR3 DNA sequence: TGTGCCAGCAGCTTAGAATCAGGGGCTGCTTTCTTT.

The chain carries TRBV20-1 and TRBJ2-1; 8 positions match TRBD2. Germline values: CDR1 DFQATT, CDR2 SNEGSKA (reference sequence). Trimming cost V 8 bases and J 3 bases; bases outside gene matches: 15. CDR3 size: 16 residues. The CDR3 bases are TGCAGTCCATGGTCTGCGGGCGGGGGGTTCTACAATGAGCAGTTCTTC. The encoded protein is CSPWSAGGGFYNEQFF.

This clonotype has more than one count but fewer than ten. The chain is built from TRBV10-3 and TRBJ1-1; a weak D match, TRBD1 (5 bases). CDR1 is ENHRY, CDR2 SYGVKD, per germline. The CDR3 is 14 amino acids. The V and J ends lost 11 bases and 2 bases respectively, with 18 bases between them. The CDR3 sequence: CAPSGGHRNTEAFF. CDR3 nucleotide sequence: TGTGCCCCCTCGGGTGGACACCGAAACACTGAAGCTTTCTTT.

V gene TRBV20-1 combines with J gene TRBJ2-7; 7 bases align to TRBD1. The length of the CDR3 is 16 residues. In germline, CDR1 is DFQATT, CDR2 SNEGSKA (reference sequence). After removal of 5 bases from V and 5 bases from J, the junction contained 18 bases not matched to a gene. The DNA for the CDR3 is TGCAGTGCTCAGGATACTATGACAGGGCCTGTGGACGAGCAGTACTTC. Translated: CSAQDTMTGPVDEQYF.

The chain uses TRBV7-8 and TRBJ2-2; 9 positions agree with TRBD1. Trimming cost V 2 bases and J 3 bases; bases outside gene matches: 7. The CDR3 spans 17 residues. Germline V gives CDR1 SGHVS, CDR2 FQNEAQ. CDR3 nucleotide sequence: TGTGCCAGCAGCTTACGGGACAGGGAATTCGACACCGGGGAGCTGTTTTTT. It encodes CASSLRDREFDTGELFF.

This chain links TRBV20-1 with TRBJ2-7; 10 bases are a match to TRBD1. After removal of 6 bases from V and 3 bases from J, the junction contained 14 bases not matched to a gene. In germline, CDR1 is DFQATT, CDR2 SNEGSKA (reference sequence). The CDR3 has 16 residues. Here the CDR3 reads CSAAGQGKGSFYEQYF. The CDR3 DNA sequence: TGCAGTGCCGCGGGACAGGGGAAAGGTTCGTTCTACGAGCAGTACTTC.

The chain has TRBV24-1 and TRBJ1-1; D is unresolved. The CDR3 covers 12 residues. Germline V gives CDR1 KGHDR, CDR2 SFDVKD. V gave up 4 bases and J gave up 3 bases, with 5 bases separating them. The chain's CDR3 is CATSDLDTEAFF. The CDR3 DNA is TGTGCCACCAGTGACCTAGACACTGAAGCTTTCTTT.